Sequencing of this TCR beta chain was carried out in a study of blood T cell repertoires in COVID-19. The assay was immunoSEQ multiplex PCR, and TCRdb's table has in-frame clones only and misses some. The table records about 190,000 clones, 84% of them present only once. This CDR3 has 14 amino acids. In germline, CDR1 is SNHLY, CDR2 FYNNEI. V lost 7 bases to trimming and J lost 1 base; unmatched junction nucleotides: 2. V and J are TRBV2 and TRBJ1-5; TRBD1 aligns across 9 bases. The receptor was derived from a woman aged 25 to 39 who had been exposed to COVID-19. The material sequenced was PBMCs or T cells enriched from blood (not recorded which). CDR3 loop: CASKDRGSNQPQHF. In DNA form, the CDR3 reads TGTGCCAGCAAGGACAGGGGCAGCAATCAGCCCCAGCATTTT.